Detailed here is one TCR beta chain. Its antigen target is currently unknown. From the germline V gene, CDR1 is SGHVS and CDR2 is FNYEAQ. Spanning cysteine to phenylalanine, the CDR3 consists of 13 amino acids. The DNA is unrecorded. The instrument given in TCRdb is NextSeq 550. The Human TCR Profiling Kit (MiLaboratory) was used to make UMI-labeled 5' RACE TRB cDNA libraries. The full amount of extracted RNA was used for cDNA synthesis, and the full amount of resulting cDNA was used for PCR amplification. The libraries were made side by side, with each library going through the same number of PCR cycles. The paper's data handling went like this. About 57,000 +/- 9,900 unique UMI-labeled TRB cDNA molecules per library were extracted with MIGEC and MiXCR, with at least two reads per UMI required. On average, about 40,000 +/- 10,000 functional in-frame TRB CDR3 nucleotide clonotypes lacking stop codons were found per library. After downsampling to 5000 UMI-labeled TRB molecules per sample, diversity metrics, including normalized Shannon-Wiener and Chao1, were computed in VDJtools. For the central five CDR3 residues, VDJtools calculated physicochemical properties weighted by clonotype size, namely interaction energy, strength, volume and Kidera factor 4. Reprocessed by TCRdb, the reads give a single entry per CDR3 protein sequence, without DNA. None of the V and J calls come from the authors' own analysis; TCRdb made them. The table for this sample lists 75,000 or so distinct CDR3 sequences. Jointly, the top ten make up around 1.4% of the sample.

For each CD8+ T cell subset, flow sorting was done in triplicate, and roughly 310,000 cells per subset went directly into RLT lysis buffer. To exclude memory contaminants, naive CD8+ T cells were stringently defined as CD45RO-CCR7+CD27+CD95-. Peripheral blood mononuclear cells were isolated from buffy coats by standard density gradient centrifugation. A FACSAria III was used to flow-sort naive CD8+ T cells into CXCR3-negative and CXCR3-positive populations. Total RNA was extracted from sorted cells with an RNeasy Mini Kit. This sample was included in a study of CXCR3-negative and CXCR3-positive naive CD8 T cells (dated by TCRdb to the late 2010s). Study-level background: In total, about 135 million TRB reads were obtained, which works out to roughly 1.5 +/- 0.3 million reads per library. Naive subsets from 5 or 6 donors and memory cells from 3 donors were included in the TRBV-TRBJ cluster analysis. Diversity and physicochemical repertoire analyses were performed on about 12 donors pooled from two independent experiments. The paper's findings and limits, for the study overall: TRB CDR3s from CXCR3-positive naive cells showed higher hydrophobicity (lower Kidera factor 4), lower energy, and higher strength and volume indices than CXCR3-negative naive cells. TRBV-TRBJ usage was similar between naive CXCR3-negative and CXCR3-positive cells from the same donor, while memory cells showed distinct patterns. Because surface CD5, which is linked to self-reactivity in mice, was comparable between the naive subsets, TCR interaction strength was also inferred from the physicochemical properties of TRB CDR3s. Both naive subsets had comparably high repertoire diversity, while memory CD8+ T cells had much lower repertoire diversity. Because CXCR3 expression was partially decreased after cryopreservation, freshly isolated PBMCs were used for most assays.

The source of this sequence is a human donor in good health. Some clones in this sample may be carry-over from other donors' samples. Source material: naive CXCR3- CD8+ T cells from blood. The sample's cell subset or site label, in plain terms: CD45RO-CCR7+CD27+CD95- naive CD8+ T cells lacking CXCR3 (TNR3-). The rearranged chain carries TRBV7-6 and TRBJ1-1; TCRdb lists TRBD1, though no DNA is available to test this call. The CDR3 sequence is CASSLEGGTEAFF.